Included here is one T cell receptor beta chain sequence, with context. Its antigen is currently unknown. The data originate from a study of cytomegalovirus exposure and HLA in healthy donors. Notes on the study in general: Productive status was seen about 90% or about 30% of the time for most TCR beta V segments in an earlier analysis. Most CMV-associated TCR beta chains appeared HLA-restricted in a later analysis. Further analysis was carried out later, and it showed several of the most significant clusters appearing linked to common viral pathogens.

In the PCR, 60 Vbeta and 13 Jbeta primers were used. The method was immunoSEQ multiplex PCR; TCRdb's version includes in-frame clones alone and lacks a portion of them. The repertoire holds some 170,000 clones, roughly 80% seen once, with over 8% in the top ten. This receptor was taken from a young man in good health and CMV-seropositive. Sequenced input: PBMCs.

CDR3: CASSWGTGGPYEQYF. CDR3 bases: TGTGCCAGCAGCTGGGGGACAGGGGGCCCCTACGAGCAGTACTTC. The gene calls are TRBV28 and TRBJ2-7; 12 bases agree with TRBD1. Germline assignment: CDR1 MDHEN and CDR2 SYDVKM. J gave up 2 bases and V 6 bases, and 5 bases lay outside the gene matches. CDR3 length: 15 residues. Complete variable domain (other parts from reference TRBV28 and TRBJ2-7): DVKVTQSSRYLVKRTGEKVFLECVQDMDHENMFWYRQDPGLGLRLIYFSYDVKMKEKGDIPEGYSVSREKKERFSLILESASTNQTSMYLCASSWGTGGPYEQYFGPGTRLTVT.